These 17 T cell receptor beta chains were all obtained from the same sample, sequenced in a study of shared clonotypes between healthy human individuals. It was CD45RO-negative cells, positively selected for CCR7, that made up naive CD8 cells, with terminally differentiated effector memory CD45RA+ cells excluded. Produced via immunoSEQ multiplex PCR; TCRdb's table is partial and in-frame only. Of about 700,000 clones listed, 90% to 95% were seen once; the top ten hold 24%. Sample: naive CD8+ T cells sorted from blood. These receptors all stem from a man aged 25-45 years in good health.

This rearrangement joins TRBV10-2 to TRBJ2-3, with D possibly matching TRBD2 (5 bases). V lost 6 bases and J lost 11, with 9 bases in between. The germline CDR1 and CDR2 sequences are WSHSY and SAAADI. This CDR3 comprises 10 residues. CDR3 region: CASSGVEQYF. Here the CDR3 DNA reads TGCGCCAGCAGCGGGGTTGAGCAGTATTTT.

The count of this clone is one. This rearrangement joins TRBV2 to TRBJ1-1; tentatively, D is TRBD1 (5 bases). Trimming took off 8 bases at V and 6 bases at J, with 10 bases between the two ends. Germline V gene sequence: CDR1 SNHLY, CDR2 FYNNEI. This CDR3 comprises 11 residues. The CDR3, as DNA: TGTGCCAGCGTGGGGGGTCCTGAAGCTTTCTTT. Its protein is CASVGGPEAFF.

V gene TRBV10-3 combines with J gene TRBJ2-7, with 8 positions matching TRBD1. V dropped 2 bases and J dropped 2; count of bases not matched to a gene: 11. This CDR3 is 17 amino acids long. Germline-derived CDR1 and CDR2 are ENHRY and SYGVKD. CDR3 protein: CAISEPPQGDGAYEQYF. As DNA, the CDR3 is TGTGCCATCAGTGAGCCACCACAGGGGGATGGCGCCTACGAGCAGTACTTC.

The J gene is TRBJ1-1, the V gene TRBV27; weak D call: TRBD1 (5 bases). The germline gives CDR1 MNHEY, CDR2 SMNVEV (reference sequence). V dropped 2 bases and J dropped 5 bases, with 21 bases sitting between them. The CDR3 covers 17 residues. The CDR3: CASSLGSVGGSGTEAFF. The CDR3 nucleotides are TGTGCCAGCAGTTTAGGGTCGGTGGGGGGGTCGGGAACTGAAGCTTTCTTT.

CDR3: CASSQAIAGGPWNEQFF. CDR3 DNA sequence: TGCGCCAGCAGCCAGGCTATAGCGGGAGGGCCTTGGAATGAGCAGTTCTTC. This chain joins TRBV4-3 and TRBJ2-1; 11 bases fit TRBD2. The germline V gene has CDR1 LGHNA and CDR2 YSLEER. V lost 3 bases to trimming and J lost 7 bases; unmatched junction nucleotides: 11. The CDR3 extends over 17 amino acids.

J is TRBJ2-7 and V is TRBV5-5; 11 bases match TRBD1. This CDR3 has 14 residues. CDR1 is SGHKS and CDR2 is YYEKEE in the germline V gene (reference sequence). The V gene end was trimmed by 4 bases and the J gene end by 6 bases; junction bases not matched to a gene: 6. As DNA, the CDR3 is TGTGCCAGCAGCCAGGGACAGGGGGTTAGCGAGCAGTACTTC. Protein product: CASSQGQGVSEQYF.

The chain uses TRBV7-9 and TRBJ2-2; no clear D. Trimming shortened V by 6 bases and J by 7 bases, and 6 bases separated the two germline ends. Germline V CDR1 and CDR2: SEHNR, FQNEAQ (reference sequence). The CDR3 runs to 11 residues. The DNA for the CDR3 is TGTGCCAGCAGGGGCGGCGGGGAGCTGTTTTTT. Amino acids: CASRGGGELFF.

The V and J genes are TRBV11-3 and TRBJ2-1, with TRBD1 identical over 10 bases. This CDR3 region has 16 residues. The V gene's germline CDR1 is SGHNT and CDR2 YENEEA. Unmatched junction bases numbered 12, after V lost 4 bases and J lost 9 bases. CDR3 nucleotide sequence: TGTGCCAGCAGCTCCCCTGCGACAGGGGGCTTGGGTGAGCAGTTCTTC. Its protein is CASSSPATGGLGEQFF.

The chain is built from TRBV5-1 and TRBJ1-2; D unresolved. The CDR3 is 12 amino acids. Germline V CDR1 and CDR2: SGHRS, YFSETQ. Trimming shortened V by 3 bases and J by 8 bases, and 11 bases separated the two germline ends. The CDR3, as DNA: TGCGCCAGCAGCTCCCTTGGCGAGGGCTACACCTTC. Residues: CASSSLGEGYTF.

The rearrangement links TRBV27 to TRBJ1-5; D remains unclear. This CDR3 spans 12 amino acids. V was clipped by 8 bases and J by 0 bases, with 5 bases between them. Germline CDR1 is MNHEY and CDR2 is SMNVEV (reference sequence). The CDR3 reads CASGYSNQPQHF. In DNA, the CDR3 is TGTGCCAGCGGCTATAGCAATCAGCCCCAGCATTTT.

The rearrangement joins TRBV27 to TRBJ2-2; D gene ambiguous. Germline CDR1 and CDR2: MNHEY and SMNVEV (reference sequence). The CDR3 sequence is 14 residues long. V shed 3 bases and J shed 0 bases, with 5 bases lying between them. DNA of the CDR3: TGTGCCAGCAGTTTCTCCCCGAACACCGGGGAGCTGTTTTTT. Translated, it gives CASSFSPNTGELFF.

The chain combines TRBV7-8 with TRBJ1-5, with 7 bases fitting TRBD1. The germline V gene has CDR1 SGHVS and CDR2 FQNEAQ. The V and J ends lost 6 bases and 0 bases, in that order; junction bases with no gene match: 8. This CDR3 comprises 16 residues. CDR3 sequence (DNA): TGTGCCAGCAGTTCTAACCAGGGGGATAGCAATCAGCCCCAGCATTTT. This sequence encodes CASSSNQGDSNQPQHF.

The gene calls are TRBV7-9 and TRBJ2-1; D possibly corresponds to TRBD1 (6 bases). Germline V CDR1 and CDR2: SEHNR, FQNEAQ (reference sequence). This CDR3 is built from 15 residues. Trimming stripped 3 bases from V and 8 bases from J, with 17 bases between. The DNA of the CDR3 is TGTGCCAGCAGCTTGGGACATTCTGTAGTCGATGAGCAGTTCTTC. It yields the protein CASSLGHSVVDEQFF.

This clone was seen only a few times. This chain links TRBV6-4 with TRBJ2-1, with D possibly matching TRBD1 (5 bases). This CDR3 has 13 residues. From germline, CDR1 is MRHNA and CDR2 SNTAGT. Deletions cut 0 bases from V and 7 bases from J, with 7 bases between. The CDR3 DNA is TGTGCCAGCAGTGACTCAGCAGGGAATGAGCAGTTCTTC. Protein product: CASSDSAGNEQFF.

The chain uses TRBV27 and TRBJ2-1, with D maybe TRBD2 (5 bases). In germline, CDR1 is MNHEY, CDR2 SMNVEV (reference sequence). This CDR3 comprises 17 residues. V shed 3 bases and J shed 8 bases, with 23 bases lying between them. Written as DNA, the CDR3 is TGTGCCAGCAGTTTCTCCCGGAGGATTAGAGGGCCGGATGAGCAGTTCTTC. It translates to CASSFSRRIRGPDEQFF.

The rearrangement links TRBV4-1 to TRBJ2-7, with D perhaps matching TRBD1 or TRBD2 (8 bases each). This CDR3 spans 18 amino acids. V was pared by 0 bases and J by 1 base, with 19 bases between. The germline V gene encodes CDR1 MGHRA and CDR2 YSYEKL. In DNA, the CDR3 is TGCGCCAGCAGCCAAGATGGGACAGGCGGGAGGCAGTCCTACGAGCAGTACTTC. The encoded protein is CASSQDGTGGRQSYEQYF.

The rearrangement joins TRBV6-6 to TRBJ1-3; 7 nucleotides agree with TRBD1. This CDR3 has 16 residues. CDR1 MNHNY and CDR2 SVGAGI come from the germline V gene (reference sequence). Losses at the gene ends were 2 bases for V and 4 bases for J; bases not matched to a gene: 8. The CDR3 nucleotides are TGTGCCAGCAGTTACCAAAGACAGGGAAGAGGAAACACCATATATTTT. Protein product: CASSYQRQGRGNTIYF.